The 20 T cell receptor beta chains in this list originate from one sample, sequenced in a study of cytomegalovirus exposure and HLA in healthy donors. The PCR contained 60 Vbeta and 13 Jbeta primers. Method: immunoSEQ multiplex PCR; TCRdb's copy keeps in-frame clones and lacks some. Of roughly 80,000 clones in the sample, around 67% were seen once. The sequenced material came from PBMCs. These receptor sequences come from a woman aged 50 to 65 in good health and CMV-seropositive.

This clone has a single count. J is TRBJ2-2 and V is TRBV28, with 14 bases aligning to TRBD2. The CDR3 has 18 amino acids. Germline V CDR1 and CDR2: MDHEN, SYDVKM. The V gene end was trimmed by 5 bases and the J gene end by 5 bases; junction bases not matched to a gene: 10. Here the CDR3 DNA reads TGTGCCAGCAGTCCGGGACTAGCGGGGGCCCCGGGAACCGGGGAGCTGTTTTTT. Protein sequence: CASSPGLAGAPGTGELFF.

This clone was seen more than once but under ten times. The chain combines TRBV5-6 with TRBJ1-5; weak D call: TRBD1 (6 bases). Germline CDR1 and CDR2: SGHDT and YYEEEE. V was clipped by 2 bases and J by 2 bases, with 14 bases between them. This CDR3 contains 16 residues. CDR3 in amino acids: CASSFLNRAGNQPQHF. CDR3 in DNA: TGTGCCAGCAGCTTCCTTAACAGGGCGGGCAATCAGCCCCAGCATTTT.

The chain links TRBV28 to TRBJ1-2; D is unresolved. Germline-derived CDR1 and CDR2 are MDHEN and SYDVKM. Trimming took off 2 bases at V and 7 bases at J, with 11 bases between the two ends. This CDR3 has 13 residues. The CDR3 DNA reads as TGTGCCAGCAGTTTAAATGAGCTTGGTGGCTACACCTTC. As protein: CASSLNELGGYTF.

This clone was detected only a few times. The V call is TRBV7-9, the J call TRBJ1-2, with TRBD1 matching 7 bases. V lost 4 bases to trimming and J lost 4 bases; unmatched junction nucleotides: 15. Germline V gives CDR1 SEHNR, CDR2 FQNEAQ (reference sequence). There are 17 residues in the CDR3. CDR3: CASSSLKGQGGPYGYTF. CDR3 coding DNA: TGTGCCAGCAGCTCCCTTAAAGGGCAGGGGGGTCCCTATGGCTACACCTTC.

The chain joins TRBV9 to TRBJ1-3; D perhaps matches TRBD1 (5 bases). The CDR3 sequence is 13 residues long. Between the trimmed V and J ends, which lost 4 bases and 5 bases, there was a span of 10 bases. The V gene's germline CDR1 is SGDLS and CDR2 YYNGEE. CDR3 sequence (DNA): TGTGCCAGCAGCCAGGGACTGCGAAACACCATATATTTT. Translation: CASSQGLRNTIYF. The full variable domain, its missing parts supplied by reference TRBV9 and TRBJ1-3, is DSGVTQTPKHLITATGQRVTLRCSPRSGDLSVYWYQQSLDQGLQFLIQYYNGEERAKGNILERFSAQQFPDLHSELNLSSLELGDSALYFCASSQGLRNTIYFGEGSWLTVV.

The chain combines TRBV6-5 with TRBJ1-6; TRBD1 is a possible D gene (5 bases). There are 14 residues in the CDR3. Germline assignment: CDR1 MNHEY and CDR2 SVGAGI. V lost 11 bases to trimming and J lost 0 bases, with 11 bases between them. CDR3: CAARQSSYNSPLHF. In DNA, the CDR3 is TGTGCCGCCCGACAGAGCTCCTATAATTCACCCCTCCACTTT.

The rearrangement links TRBV27 to TRBJ2-2; tentative D call: TRBD2 (6 bases). Germline V gene lookup returns CDR1 MNHEY and CDR2 SMNVEV (reference sequence). V was trimmed by 11 bases and J by 8 bases, leaving 9 bases between them. The CDR3 has 10 residues. DNA for the CDR3: TGTGCCTCCCGGGGGGGGGAGCTGTTTTTT. Residues: CASRGGELFF.

The gene calls are TRBV7-8 and TRBJ1-3, with TRBD1 matching over 7 bases. Germline values: CDR1 SGHVS, CDR2 FQNEAQ. Unmatched junction bases numbered 7, after V lost 3 bases and J lost 14 bases. CDR3 length: 12 residues. CDR3 residues: CASSFPDRALYF. CDR3 sequence (DNA): TGTGCCAGCAGCTTCCCAGACAGGGCGCTATATTTT.

J is TRBJ1-2 and V is TRBV6-6, with 7 bases lining up with TRBD1. The CDR3 has 13 amino acids. The V and J ends lost 6 bases and 3 bases, in that order; junction bases with no gene match: 4. Per germline, CDR1 MNHNY and CDR2 SVGAGI (reference sequence). CDR3 amino acids: CASRIGTDYGYTF. The CDR3, as DNA: TGTGCCAGCAGGATTGGGACAGACTATGGCTACACCTTC.

The rearrangement uses TRBV7-9 and TRBJ2-5, with D perhaps matching TRBD2 (6 bases). CDR1 is SEHNR and CDR2 is FQNEAQ in the germline V gene (reference sequence). V was trimmed by 1 base and J by 5 bases, leaving 17 bases between them. CDR3 length equals 16 residues. In DNA form, the CDR3 reads TGTGCCAGCAGCTTAGTATGGTTTCGCGGAGGGGAGACCCAGTACTTC. Protein sequence: CASSLVWFRGGETQYF. The variable domain in full, with the rest retrieved from reference TRBV7-9 and TRBJ2-5, is DTGVSQNPRHKITKRGQNVTFRCDPISEHNRLYWYRQTLGQGPEFLTYFQNEAQLEKSRLLSDRFSAERPKGSFSTLEIQRTEQGDSAMYLCASSLVWFRGGETQYFGPGTRLLVL.

This chain uses TRBV9 with TRBJ2-7; 10 positions agree with TRBD1. Germline trimming cut 3 bases from V and 7 bases from J; bases unmatched to any gene: 10. Germline V gene lookup returns CDR1 SGDLS and CDR2 YYNGEE. This CDR3 spans 15 amino acids. CDR3 residues: CASSGAGTGVREQYF. The CDR3 DNA is TGTGCCAGCAGCGGCGCCGGGACAGGGGTGCGGGAGCAGTACTTC.

V usage is TRBV5-6 and J usage is TRBJ1-6; no definite D call. The V end was cut by 0 bases, the J end by 7 bases, with 8 bases between. Germline-derived CDR1 and CDR2 are SGHDT and YYEEEE. This CDR3 spans 14 amino acids. In DNA, the CDR3 is TGTGCCAGCAGCTTGGGAGGGTTGAATTCACCCCTCCACTTT. It codes for CASSLGGLNSPLHF.

This clone was picked up a small number of times. The V call is TRBV7-3, the J call TRBJ1-1; no definite D call. This CDR3 is 14 amino acids long. V lost 3 bases to trimming and J lost 0 bases, with 8 bases between them. Germline loops: CDR1 SGHTA, CDR2 FQGTGA. This chain's CDR3 is CASSLSGLNTEAFF. In DNA form, the CDR3 reads TGTGCCAGCAGCTTGTCTGGGCTGAACACTGAAGCTTTCTTT. Drawing the rest from reference TRBV7-3 and TRBJ1-1, the complete variable domain is GAGVSQTPSNKVTEKGKYVELRCDPISGHTALYWYRQSLGQGPEFLIYFQGTGAADDSGLPNDRFFAVRPEGSVSTLKIQRTERGDSAVYLCASSLSGLNTEAFFGQGTRLTVV.

The chain uses TRBV5-1 and TRBJ2-1; 10 bases are a match to TRBD2. Per the germline V gene, CDR1 is SGHRS and CDR2 is YFSETQ. The V gene end was trimmed by 0 bases and the J gene end by 4 bases; junction bases not matched to a gene: 4. CDR3 length equals 16 residues. CDR3 DNA sequence: TGCGCCAGCAGCTTGGGCGCTAGCGGGGGTTACAATGAGCAGTTCTTC. Protein sequence: CASSLGASGGYNEQFF.

This clone was seen more than once but under ten times. The rearrangement uses TRBV6-5 and TRBJ1-4; 9 nucleotides agree with TRBD1. J was trimmed by 8 bases and V by 6 bases; bases with no gene match: 7. CDR1 is MNHEY, CDR2 SVGAGI, per germline. The CDR3 has 14 residues. The CDR3 is CASRLDRGKEKLFF. The CDR3 nucleotides are TGTGCCAGCAGACTAGACAGGGGGAAGGAAAAACTGTTTTTT.

The chain is built from TRBV6-6 and TRBJ2-5; unclear D gene. Trimming left V 2 bases short and J 5 bases short, with 15 bases between. Germline V gene lookup returns CDR1 MNHNY and CDR2 SVGAGI (reference sequence). This CDR3 has 15 amino acids. The CDR3 region is CASSYPQASGETQYF. The DNA of the CDR3 is TGTGCCAGCAGTTACCCACAAGCGTCCGGGGAGACCCAGTACTTC.

The V gene is TRBV28, the J gene TRBJ1-2; 10 bases match TRBD1. V shed 6 bases and J 4 bases; nucleotides not matched to a gene: 11. Germline V lookup: CDR1 MDHEN, CDR2 SYDVKM. This CDR3 contains 16 residues. The CDR3 spells CASRTPEGTGVYGYTF. CDR3 bases: TGTGCCAGCAGAACACCGGAGGGGACAGGGGTCTATGGCTACACCTTC.

This chain links TRBV28 with TRBJ2-1; the D is unclear. CDR3 length: 13 amino acids. The V and J ends lost 6 bases and 7 bases respectively, with 13 bases between them. Germline CDR1 and CDR2: MDHEN and SYDVKM. This CDR3 reads CASSSTLRNEQFF. The CDR3 DNA reads TGTGCCAGCAGCTCGACCCTGAGGAATGAGCAGTTCTTC. Combining the CDR3 with reference TRBV28 and TRBJ2-1 gives the whole variable domain DVKVTQSSRYLVKRTGEKVFLECVQDMDHENMFWYRQDPGLGLRLIYFSYDVKMKEKGDIPEGYSVSREKKERFSLILESASTNQTSMYLCASSSTLRNEQFFGPGTRLTVL.

The chain employs TRBV10-3 and TRBJ2-1; 10 bases align to TRBD2. Trimming cost V 2 bases and J 0 bases; bases outside gene matches: 4. Germline lookup yields CDR1 ENHRY and CDR2 SYGVKD. The CDR3 is 17 amino acids. The CDR3 DNA is TGTGCCATCAGTGAGATCGAGCGGGGGGGCTCCTACAATGAGCAGTTCTTC. It is translated as CAISEIERGGSYNEQFF.

The chain is built from TRBV28 and TRBJ1-2; possibly TRBD1 for D (6 bases). Trimming removed 5 bases at V and 7 bases at J, with 17 bases between. CDR3 length: 14 residues. CDR1 MDHEN and CDR2 SYDVKM come from the germline V gene. The CDR3 region is CASSHRLQGGGYTF. The CDR3 DNA follows: TGTGCCAGCAGTCATAGGTTACAGGGCGGTGGCTACACCTTC.